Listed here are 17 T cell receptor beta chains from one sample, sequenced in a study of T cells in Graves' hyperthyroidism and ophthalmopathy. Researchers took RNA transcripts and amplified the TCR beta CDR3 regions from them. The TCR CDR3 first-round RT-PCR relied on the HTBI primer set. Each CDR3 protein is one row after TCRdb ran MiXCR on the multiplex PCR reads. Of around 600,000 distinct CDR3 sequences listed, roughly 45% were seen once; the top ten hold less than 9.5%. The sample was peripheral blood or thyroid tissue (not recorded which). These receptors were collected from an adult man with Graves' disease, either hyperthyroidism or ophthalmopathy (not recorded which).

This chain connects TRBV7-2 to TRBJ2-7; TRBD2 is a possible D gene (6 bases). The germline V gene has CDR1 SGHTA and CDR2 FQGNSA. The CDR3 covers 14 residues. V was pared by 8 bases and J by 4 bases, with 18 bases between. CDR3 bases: TGTGCCAGCTCACCTGGGGCAGGGAGGTACGAGCAGTACTTC. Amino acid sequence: CASSPGAGRYEQYF.

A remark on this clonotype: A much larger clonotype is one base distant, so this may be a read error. CDR3 sequence reads: CASSESFGNEQYF. In DNA form, the CDR3 reads TGCGCCAGCAGTGAGTCGTTCGGGAACGAGCAGTACTTC. The chain has TRBV10-2 and TRBJ2-7; D might be TRBD2 (5 bases). V was clipped by 0 bases and J by 5 bases, with 8 bases between them. The germline CDR1 and CDR2 sequences are WSHSY and SAAADI. The CDR3 extends over 13 amino acids.

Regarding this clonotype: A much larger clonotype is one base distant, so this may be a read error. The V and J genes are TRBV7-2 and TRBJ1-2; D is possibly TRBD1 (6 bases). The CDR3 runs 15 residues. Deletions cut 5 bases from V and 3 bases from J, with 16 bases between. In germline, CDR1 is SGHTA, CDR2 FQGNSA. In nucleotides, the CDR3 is TGTGCCAGCAGCCCCTCGACAGGAGAGCACTATGGCTACACCTTC. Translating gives CASSPSTGEHYGYTF.

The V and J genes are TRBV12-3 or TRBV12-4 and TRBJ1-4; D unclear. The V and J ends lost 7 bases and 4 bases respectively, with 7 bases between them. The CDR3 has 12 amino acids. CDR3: CASTVYNEKLFF. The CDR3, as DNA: TGTGCCAGCACTGTTTATAATGAAAAACTGTTTTTT.

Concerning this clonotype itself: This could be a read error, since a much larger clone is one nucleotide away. The CDR3 protein is CASSLIAGRAETQCF. CDR3 coding DNA: TGTGCCAGCAGCTTAATAGCGGGAAGGGCAGAGACCCAGTGCTTC. The J gene is TRBJ2-5, the V gene TRBV7-2; TRBD2 matches at 8 bases. The CDR3 is 15 amino acids. Germline CDR1 and CDR2: SGHTA and FQGNSA.

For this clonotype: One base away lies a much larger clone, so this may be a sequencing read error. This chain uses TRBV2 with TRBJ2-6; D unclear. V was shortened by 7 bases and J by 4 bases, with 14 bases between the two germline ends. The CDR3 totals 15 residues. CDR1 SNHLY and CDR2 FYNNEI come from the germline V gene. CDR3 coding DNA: TGTGCCAGCAACCTCGGACCGGTCGGGGCCAACGTCCTGACTTTC. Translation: CASNLGPVGANVLTF.

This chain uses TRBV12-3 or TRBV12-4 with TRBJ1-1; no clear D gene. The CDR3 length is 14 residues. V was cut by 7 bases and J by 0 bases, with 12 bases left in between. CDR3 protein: CASTPTTMNTEAFF. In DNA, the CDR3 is TGTGCCAGCACCCCGACTACTATGAACACTGAAGCTTTCTTT.

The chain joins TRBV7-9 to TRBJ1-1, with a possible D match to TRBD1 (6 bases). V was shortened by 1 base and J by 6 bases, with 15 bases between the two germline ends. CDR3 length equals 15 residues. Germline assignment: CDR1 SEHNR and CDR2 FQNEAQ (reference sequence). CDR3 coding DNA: TGTGCCAGCAGCTTAGAAGGGACACTCAACGCTGAAGCTTTCTTT. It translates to CASSLEGTLNAEAFF.

The chain's CDR3 is CSASYAGEQETQYF. The CDR3 region has the DNA TGCAGTGCTAGTTACGCGGGCGAACAAGAGACCCAGTACTTC. This chain uses TRBV20-1 with TRBJ2-5; D is perhaps TRBD2 (5 bases). Germline CDR1 is DFQATT and CDR2 is SNEGSKA (reference sequence). The CDR3 is 14 amino acids. V lost 3 bases, J lost 2 bases, and 13 bases lay in between.

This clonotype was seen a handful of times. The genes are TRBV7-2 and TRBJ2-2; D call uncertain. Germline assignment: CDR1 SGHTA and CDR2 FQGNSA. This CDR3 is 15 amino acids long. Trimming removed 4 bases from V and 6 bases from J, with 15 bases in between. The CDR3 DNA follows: TGTGCCAGCAGCTCCCTTGGACGGGTGGCCGGGGAGCTGTTTTTT. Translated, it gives CASSSLGRVAGELFF.

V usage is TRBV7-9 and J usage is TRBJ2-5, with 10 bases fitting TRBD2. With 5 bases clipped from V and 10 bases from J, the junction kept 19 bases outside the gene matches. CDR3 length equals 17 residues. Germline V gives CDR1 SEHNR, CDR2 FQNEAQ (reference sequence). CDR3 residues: CASSPRVVAGGQGDQYF. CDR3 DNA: TGTGCCAGCAGCCCCCGGGTAGTAGCGGGAGGCCAAGGGGACCAGTACTTC. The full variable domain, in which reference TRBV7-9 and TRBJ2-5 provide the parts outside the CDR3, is DTGVSQNPRHKITKRGQNVTFRCDPISEHNRLYWYRQTLGQGPEFLTYFQNEAQLEKSRLLSDRFSAERPKGSFSTLEIQRTEQGDSAMYLCASSPRVVAGGQGDQYFGPGTRLLVL.

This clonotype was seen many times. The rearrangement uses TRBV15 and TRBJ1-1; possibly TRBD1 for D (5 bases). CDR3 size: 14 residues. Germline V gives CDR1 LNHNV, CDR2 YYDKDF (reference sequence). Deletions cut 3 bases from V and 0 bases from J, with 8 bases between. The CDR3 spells CATSRDNMNTEAFF. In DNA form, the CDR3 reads TGTGCCACCAGCAGGGACAACATGAACACTGAAGCTTTCTTT.

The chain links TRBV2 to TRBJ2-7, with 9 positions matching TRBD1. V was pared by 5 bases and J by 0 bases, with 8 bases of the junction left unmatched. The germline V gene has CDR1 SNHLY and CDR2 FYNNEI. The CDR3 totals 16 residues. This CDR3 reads CASSPRTGASSYEQYF. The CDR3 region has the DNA TGTGCCAGCAGTCCTCGGACAGGGGCGAGCTCCTACGAGCAGTACTTC.

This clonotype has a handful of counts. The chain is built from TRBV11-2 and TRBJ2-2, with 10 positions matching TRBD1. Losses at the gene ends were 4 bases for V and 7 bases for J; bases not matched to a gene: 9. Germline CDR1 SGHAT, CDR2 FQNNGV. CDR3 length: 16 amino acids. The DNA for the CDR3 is TGTGCCAGCAGCTCGACAGGGGGCAGGTTTGGCGGGGAGCTGTTTTTT. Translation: CASSSTGGRFGGELFF.

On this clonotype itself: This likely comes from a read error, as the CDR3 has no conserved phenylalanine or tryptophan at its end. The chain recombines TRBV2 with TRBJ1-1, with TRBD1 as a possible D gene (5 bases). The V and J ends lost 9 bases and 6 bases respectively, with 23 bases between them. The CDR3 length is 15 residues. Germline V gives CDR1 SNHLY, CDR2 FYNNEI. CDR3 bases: TGTGCCAGTAGTCGCAGACCAGGGACGGCCCCTGAAGCTTTCTAT. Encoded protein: CASSRRPGTAPEAFY.

CDR3 DNA sequence: TGCGCCAGCAGCGTTGAAGGGGGCAGCCGTGAGGGCTATGGCTACACCTTC. This gives the protein CASSVEGGSREGYGYTF. The chain carries TRBV5-1 and TRBJ1-2; 7 bases are shared with TRBD1. V gave up 4 bases and J gave up 4 bases; unmatched junction bases: 16. Germline-derived CDR1 and CDR2 are SGHRS and YFSETQ. This CDR3 spans 17 amino acids.

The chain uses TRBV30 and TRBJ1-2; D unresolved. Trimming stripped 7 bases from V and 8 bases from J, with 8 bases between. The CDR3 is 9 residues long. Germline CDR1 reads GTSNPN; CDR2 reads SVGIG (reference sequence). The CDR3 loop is CASSPGYTF. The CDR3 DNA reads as TGTGCCTCTTCCCCGGGCTACACCTTC.